The rows below give T cell receptor beta chains drawn from one sample of a study of blood T cell repertoires in COVID-19. The protocol was immunoSEQ multiplex PCR, while the TCRdb copy is restricted to in-frame clones and leaves out a portion. The sample holds fewer than 400,000 clones; roughly 90% are singletons and the top ten take around 9%. Sample: PBMCs or T cells enriched from blood (not recorded which). All receptors derive from a woman under 30 who had recovered from COVID-19. The CDR3 runs from the conserved cysteine through the conserved F or W. The order of the fields is V gene, D gene, clone size, J gene, CDR3 protein, CDR3 DNA. The D gene is left open where the match is weak. For some rows the clone size is stated as once, few or many, or as a class when expanded; others skip it.

TRBV9	.	.	TRBJ2-3	CASSVEAGTQYF	TGTGCCAGCAGCGTAGAGGCCGGGACGCAGTATTTT
TRBV4-3	.	.	TRBJ1-1	CASSQFTRATEAFF	TGCGCCAGCAGCCAATTCACGAGGGCCACTGAAGCTTTCTTT
TRBV2	TRBD2	.	TRBJ2-3	CASSALLAGASDTQYF	TGTGCCAGCAGTGCCTTACTAGCGGGAGCGTCAGATACGCAGTATTTT
TRBV3-1/TRBV3-2	.	.	TRBJ1-1	CASGLLGGAEAFF	TGTGCCAGCGGATTATTAGGGGGGGCTGAAGCTTTCTTT
TRBV6-2/TRBV6-3	TRBD1	few	TRBJ2-7	CASSPRDRDIYEQYF	TGTGCCAGCAGCCCCCGGGACAGGGACATCTACGAGCAGTACTTC
TRBV7-9	.	.	TRBJ1-1	CASSPQPYPLNTEAFF	TGTGCCAGCAGCCCTCAACCCTACCCGTTGAACACTGAAGCTTTCTTT
TRBV12-5	TRBD1	.	TRBJ1-1	CASGAGTGITEAFF	TGTGCTAGTGGAGCCGGGACAGGGATAACTGAAGCTTTCTTT
TRBV7-9	.	.	TRBJ2-2	CASSLRLAGAGELFF	TGTGCCAGCAGCTTAAGGCTAGCTGGGGCCGGGGAGCTGTTTTTT
TRBV21-1	.	.	TRBJ2-7	CASSGHWGYEQYF	TGTGCCAGCAGCGGACACTGGGGCTACGAGCAGTACTTC
TRBV27	TRBD2	.	TRBJ2-1	CASSLGLAGGGLYNEQFF	TGTGCCAGCAGTTTGGGGCTAGCGGGGGGCGGACTGTACAATGAGCAGTTCTTC
TRBV20-1	.	.	TRBJ2-1	CSASLDRMVNEQFF	TGCAGTGCTAGTTTAGACAGGATGGTCAATGAGCAGTTCTTC
TRBV29-1	.	.	TRBJ2-5	CSVAGGSGGDQETQYF	TGCAGCGTTGCGGGCGGGTCAGGAGGAGACCAAGAGACCCAGTACTTC
TRBV9	.	.	TRBJ1-4	CASSPHVSSLNEKLFF	TGTGCCAGCAGCCCCCACGTTAGTTCACTTAATGAAAAACTGTTTTTT
TRBV2	.	.	TRBJ1-2	CASSEAWPDSRVIYGYTF	TGTGCCAGCAGTGAAGCGTGGCCGGACAGTCGAGTAATCTATGGCTACACCTTC
TRBV27	.	.	TRBJ2-6	CASSAGLGARSGANVLTF	TGTGCCAGCAGTGCAGGATTAGGGGCCAGGTCTGGGGCCAACGTCCTGACTTTC
TRBV6-1	TRBD2	.	TRBJ2-3	CASSAGLAFSTDTQYF	TGTGCCAGCAGTGCGGGACTAGCCTTTAGCACAGATACGCAGTATTTT
TRBV7-8	.	.	TRBJ2-2	CASNRLNTGELFF	TGTGCCAGCAACCGATTAAACACCGGGGAGCTGTTTTTT
TRBV12-3/TRBV12-4	.	.	TRBJ1-6	CASSYYSPLHF	TGTGCCAGCAGCTATTATTCACCCCTCCACTTT
TRBV11-3	TRBD2	.	TRBJ2-1	CASSIRGTSGGDEQFF	TGTGCCAGCAGCATCCGGGGGACTAGCGGGGGCGATGAGCAGTTCTTC
TRBV7-9	.	.	TRBJ1-2	CASSLDLGGYGYTF	TGTGCCAGCAGCTTAGATTTGGGAGGCTATGGCTACACCTTC
TRBV6-5	.	.	TRBJ2-7	CASSRDTAYEQYF	TGTGCCAGCAGTAGGGACACTGCCTACGAGCAGTACTTC
TRBV5-1	.	.	TRBJ1-1	CASNGETNTEAFF	TGCGCCAGCAATGGGGAGACAAACACTGAAGCTTTCTTT
TRBV27	.	.	TRBJ2-2	CASSASPGTGELFF	TGTGCCAGCAGTGCCTCACCGGGCACCGGGGAGCTGTTTTTT